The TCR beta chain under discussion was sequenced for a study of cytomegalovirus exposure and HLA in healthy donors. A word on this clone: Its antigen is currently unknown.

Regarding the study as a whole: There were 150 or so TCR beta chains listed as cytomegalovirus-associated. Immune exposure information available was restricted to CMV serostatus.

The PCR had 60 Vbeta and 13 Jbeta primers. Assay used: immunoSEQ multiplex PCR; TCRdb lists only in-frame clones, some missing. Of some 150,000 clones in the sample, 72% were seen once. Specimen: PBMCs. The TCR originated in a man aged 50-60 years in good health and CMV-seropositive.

The CDR3 bases are TGTGCCAGCATCCAGGAAAAGATAGCGGGAGTGCAGTATTTT. It codes for CASIQEKIAGVQYF. The rearrangement joins TRBV7-2 to TRBJ2-3; 9 bases fit TRBD2. Trimming removed 7 bases from V and 11 bases from J; junction bases left unmatched: 13. The CDR3 has 14 residues. Germline CDR1 and CDR2: SGHTA and FQGNSA.